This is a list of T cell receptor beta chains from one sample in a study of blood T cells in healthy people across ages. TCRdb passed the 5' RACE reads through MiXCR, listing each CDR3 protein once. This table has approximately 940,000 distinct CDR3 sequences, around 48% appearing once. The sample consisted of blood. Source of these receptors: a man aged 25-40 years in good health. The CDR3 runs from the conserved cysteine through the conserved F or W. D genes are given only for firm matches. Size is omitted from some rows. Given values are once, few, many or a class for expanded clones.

cdr3_aa: CAISGGMGVGDTQYF; cdr3_nt: TGTGCCATCAGTGGGGGAATGGGAGTAGGAGATACGCAGTATTTT; d_call: NA; v_call: TRBV10-3; clone_size: NA; j_call: TRBJ2-3
cdr3_aa: CASSLDGQYPNSPLHF; cdr3_nt: TGTGCCAGCAGCCTAGACGGACAGTACCCCAATTCACCCCTCCACTTT; d_call: NA; v_call: TRBV7-2; clone_size: many; j_call: TRBJ1-6
cdr3_aa: CASSLGSGTWNTGELFF; cdr3_nt: TGCGCCAGCAGCTTGGGGTCCGGGACATGGAACACCGGGGAGCTGTTTTTT; d_call: NA; v_call: TRBV5-1; clone_size: NA; j_call: TRBJ2-2
cdr3_aa: CATSSGQNTGELFF; cdr3_nt: TGTGCCACCAGCAGTGGACAGAACACCGGGGAGCTGTTTTTT; d_call: NA; v_call: TRBV15; clone_size: NA; j_call: TRBJ2-2
cdr3_aa: CAGSVDLGDYGYTF; cdr3_nt: TGTGCCGGCAGCGTAGACTTGGGGGACTATGGCTACACCTTC; d_call: NA; v_call: TRBV9; clone_size: NA; j_call: TRBJ1-2
cdr3_aa: CASSLWDLRDSNQPQHF; cdr3_nt: TGTGCCAGCAGTTTATGGGATTTAAGGGATAGCAATCAGCCCCAGCATTTT; d_call: NA; v_call: TRBV28; clone_size: many; j_call: TRBJ1-5
cdr3_aa: CASSSRGQDPYEQYF; cdr3_nt: TGTGCCAGCAGTTCGAGGGGACAGGATCCCTACGAGCAGTACTTC; d_call: TRBD1; v_call: TRBV7-9; clone_size: NA; j_call: TRBJ2-7
cdr3_aa: CATLAGAYNEQYF; cdr3_nt: TGTGCCACCCTAGCGGGGGCATACAATGAGCAGTACTTC; d_call: TRBD2; v_call: TRBV10-3; clone_size: NA; j_call: TRBJ2-7
cdr3_aa: CASSRGGLASYNEQFF; cdr3_nt: TGTGCCAGCAGTCGCGGGGGACTAGCCTCCTACAATGAGCAGTTCTTC; d_call: TRBD2; v_call: TRBV6-5; clone_size: NA; j_call: TRBJ2-1
cdr3_aa: CASSPLAQGIGEQYF; cdr3_nt: TGTGCCAGCAGTCCATTGGCCCAGGGGATCGGGGAGCAGTACTTC; d_call: NA; v_call: TRBV12-3/TRBV12-4; clone_size: NA; j_call: TRBJ2-7
cdr3_aa: CSAREFRAGEAFF; cdr3_nt: TGCAGTGCTAGAGAATTCCGGGCAGGGGAAGCTTTCTTT; d_call: NA; v_call: TRBV20-1; clone_size: NA; j_call: TRBJ1-1
cdr3_aa: CASIESGGAADTQYF; cdr3_nt: TGTGCCAGCATCGAAAGCGGGGGGGCCGCAGATACGCAGTATTTT; d_call: TRBD2; v_call: TRBV12-3/TRBV12-4; clone_size: few; j_call: TRBJ2-3
cdr3_aa: CASSQALAGGREQYF; cdr3_nt: TGCGCCAGCAGCCAAGCTCTAGCGGGGGGTCGTGAGCAGTACTTC; d_call: TRBD2; v_call: TRBV4-1; clone_size: NA; j_call: TRBJ2-7
cdr3_aa: CASSLVPTSNYERYF; cdr3_nt: TGTGCCAGCAGCTTAGTCCCGACTAGTAACTACGAGCGGTACTTC; d_call: NA; v_call: TRBV7-2; clone_size: NA; j_call: TRBJ2-7
cdr3_aa: CSARDYLAGGLRNEQFF; cdr3_nt: TGCAGTGCTAGAGATTACCTAGCGGGGGGGCTTAGGAATGAGCAGTTCTTC; d_call: TRBD2; v_call: TRBV20-1; clone_size: NA; j_call: TRBJ2-1
cdr3_aa: CASSLKHYTEAFF; cdr3_nt: TGTGCCAGCAGTTTAAAGCATTACACTGAAGCTTTCTTT; d_call: NA; v_call: TRBV28; clone_size: NA; j_call: TRBJ1-1